A single sample gave rise to the 10 T cell receptor beta chains below, sequenced in a study of a mutant IDH1 vaccine in newly diagnosed glioma. Assay: immunoSEQ multiplex PCR; the TCRdb copy retains only in-frame clones and omits some. The sample shows approximately 70,000 clones, approximately 86% of them seen only once. The time point is: baseline, week 1 (first vaccination visit). Described treatment: pre-vaccination baseline after standard-of-care therapy. The starting material was PBMCs, obtained from a glioma patient treated with radiotherapy, temozolomide or both. These TCRs come from a man aged 30 to 39 with glioma.

This chain connects TRBV9 to TRBJ2-7; D gene uncertain. V was pared by 4 bases and J by 0 bases, with 11 bases between. Germline V gene lookup returns CDR1 SGDLS and CDR2 YYNGEE. The CDR3 totals 14 residues. The DNA of the CDR3 is TGTGCCAGCAGCCCGCTATTCAGCTCCTACGAGCAGTACTTC. Its translation: CASSPLFSSYEQYF.

The chain recombines TRBV18 with TRBJ2-7, with 7 bases identical to TRBD1. The CDR3 runs 15 residues. Germline V gene data show CDR1 as KGHSH and CDR2 as LQKENI. The V gene end was trimmed by 2 bases and the J gene end by 4 bases; junction bases not matched to a gene: 8. CDR3 protein: CASSPRPGQLYEQYF. CDR3 nucleotide sequence: TGTGCCAGCTCACCAAGACCGGGACAGCTATACGAGCAGTACTTC.

This chain's CDR3 is CASSLTYEQYF. CDR3 in DNA: TGTGCCAGCAGCTTAACCTACGAGCAGTACTTC. The chain carries TRBV21-1 and TRBJ2-5; the table assigns TRBD2, which was not confirmed against the DNA. The end of the DNA aligns better with TRBJ2-7, so the J call may be wrong. TRBV21-1 is shown as a pseudogene. The CDR3 contains 11 residues.

The CDR3 region is CASSQDWASTYSPLHF. In nucleotides, the CDR3 is TGCGCCAGCAGCCAAGATTGGGCATCCACTTATTCACCCCTCCACTTT. V usage is TRBV4-1 and J usage is TRBJ1-6; D is uncertain. The germline V gene encodes CDR1 MGHRA and CDR2 YSYEKL. This CDR3 region has 16 residues. V lost 0 bases, J lost 8 bases, and 14 bases lay in between.

This chain uses TRBV4-1 with TRBJ2-7; tentative D call: TRBD2 (6 bases). The germline CDR1 and CDR2 sequences are MGHRA and YSYEKL. The CDR3 runs to 14 residues. With 1 base removed from V and 3 bases from J, the gap between germline ends came to 10 bases. CDR3 region: CASSQAPGGYEQYF. CDR3 bases: TGCGCCAGCAGCCAAGCACCCGGGGGCTACGAGCAGTACTTC.

The chain employs TRBV18 and TRBJ2-5, with D perhaps TRBD2 (7 bases). Germline CDR1 and CDR2: KGHSH and LQKENI. Trimming stripped 8 bases from V and 4 bases from J, with 23 bases between. This CDR3 is built from 16 residues. The CDR3, as DNA: TGTGCCAGCGCAAAAGGGGGGACTACCTACCGAGAGACCCAGTACTTC. Translated, it gives CASAKGGTTYRETQYF.

In this sample, this clone turned up once. The rearrangement links TRBV5-4 to TRBJ1-4; no clear D. Deletions cut 0 bases from V and 4 bases from J, with 10 bases between. Germline V CDR1 and CDR2: SGHNT, YYREEE (reference sequence). The CDR3 runs to 15 residues. The CDR3 reads CASSLEAANNEKLFF. The DNA of the CDR3 is TGTGCCAGCAGCTTGGAGGCGGCAAATAATGAAAAACTGTTTTTT.

This clone was found once. The V and J genes are TRBV13 and TRBJ2-7; 12 bases agree with TRBD2. CDR1 PRHDT and CDR2 FYEKMQ come from the germline V gene (reference sequence). This CDR3 comprises 15 residues. V lost 6 bases, J lost 1 base, and 4 bases stayed unmatched. The CDR3 loop reads CASSLAGGQSYEQYF. CDR3 nucleotide sequence: TGTGCCAGCAGTCTAGCGGGGGGGCAATCCTACGAGCAGTACTTC.

This rearrangement joins TRBV6-6 to TRBJ2-2; 7 bases match TRBD1. The CDR3 consists of 15 residues. J gave up 4 bases and V 6 bases, and 8 bases lay outside the gene matches. Germline values: CDR1 MNHNY, CDR2 SVGAGI (reference sequence). The CDR3 region is CASRIDRAGTGELFF. In DNA form, the CDR3 reads TGTGCCAGCAGGATCGACAGGGCGGGCACCGGGGAGCTGTTTTTT.

J is TRBJ1-1 and V is TRBV6-5, with 7 bases aligning to TRBD1. Germline CDR1 MNHEY, CDR2 SVGAGI. V lost 2 bases, J lost 1 base, and 4 bases stayed unmatched. CDR3 length equals 15 residues. Here the CDR3 DNA reads TGTGCCAGCAGTTACGGGGGACAGCCGAACACTGAAGCTTTCTTT. It yields the protein CASSYGGQPNTEAFF.